This T cell receptor (beta chain) was retrieved from a study of shared clonotypes between healthy human individuals. Study-level background: Per donor, three plates held CD4 naive cells, three held CD4 memory, two held CD8 naive and one held CD8 memory.

Some clones are missing from TCRdb's copy, which holds only in-frame ones; the method was immunoSEQ multiplex PCR. The sample includes about 1 million clones, about 75% seen only once; the top ten take 1.4% to 1.5%. This receptor was obtained from a man between 18 and 35 years old in good health. Material for sequencing was memory CD4+ T cells sorted from blood. As for subset: CD45RA-negative fraction.

The CDR3 sequence is CASTRPLADSGNTIYF. CDR3 sequence (DNA): TGTGCCAGCACGCGCCCATTGGCGGACTCTGGAAACACCATATATTTT. The chain has TRBV18 and TRBJ1-3; no clear D gene. Germline V gene data show CDR1 as KGHSH and CDR2 as LQKENI. V lost 8 bases to trimming and J lost 0 bases, with 17 bases between them. The CDR3 consists of 16 residues.